This T cell receptor beta chain was profiled in a study of tumor-infiltrating lymphocytes in localized non-small cell lung cancer. Looking at the study overall: Each patient gave resected tumor and non-adjacent uninvolved lung tissue. Whole-study findings and limits: TCRbeta sequencing showed higher T cell infiltration in tumors than uninvolved lung. Tumor T-cell fraction from TCR sequencing was not associated with recurrence-free survival (p = 0.61).

On this clone itself: Its antigen is not known.

Profiling relied on immunoSEQ multiplex PCR, and the TCRdb table lists in-frame clones only, not all of them. This table holds some 5,900 clones, over 60% found once. The CDR3 sequence is 13 residues long. Deletions cut 4 bases from V and 8 bases from J, with 11 bases between. Germline CDR1 SGHAT, CDR2 FQNNGV. The TCR originated in a human donor with non-small cell lung cancer. The rearrangement joins TRBV11-2 to TRBJ1-4, with D hard to call. The sequenced sample consisted of lung tumor tissue. Here the CDR3 DNA reads TGTGCCAGCAGCTGGATCGGGGAGGAAAAACTGTTTTTT. The encoded protein is CASSWIGEEKLFF. Full variable domain (outside the CDR3, taken from reference TRBV11-2 and TRBJ1-4): EAGVAQSPRYKIIEKRQSVAFWCNPISGHATLYWYQQILGQGPKLLIQFQNNGVVDDSQLPKDRFSAERLKGVDSTLKIQPAKLEDSAVYLCASSWIGEEKLFFGSGTQLSVL.